This T cell receptor beta chain was retrieved from a study of blood T cell repertoires in COVID-19. The CDR3 is 14 residues long. Germline V gene lookup returns CDR1 LNHDA and CDR2 SQIVND (reference sequence). V lost 7 bases and J lost 4; bases outside the gene matches: 6. The authors' processing: For nucleated cells, counts were estimated from reference gene primer amplification. TCRdb keeps only in-frame clones here, not all; method: immunoSEQ multiplex PCR. The DNA gave D and trimming, while V, J and clone size come from that table. The table records about 140,000 clones, about three quarters of them present only once.

The clonotype originates from a man older than 75 with acute or convalescent COVID-19. Sequenced: peripheral blood. This chain joins TRBV19 and TRBJ1-2; 10 bases fit TRBD1. The CDR3: CASTRDRGIYGYTF. CDR3 DNA: TGTGCCAGTACTCGGGACAGGGGAATCTATGGCTACACCTTC.